Listed below are T cell receptor beta chains from one sample, sequenced in a study of CD8 T cells in Susac syndrome. From the immunoSEQ multiplex PCR reads, TCRdb called clonotypes with MiXCR, one entry per CDR3 protein. The sample shows around 95,000 distinct CDR3 sequences, roughly 96% of them seen only once. The sequencing sample was made of CD8+ T cells from PBMCs. The receptors shown here come from a human donor with Susac syndrome. Both conserved end residues are part of each CDR3. D genes are given only for firm matches. Expanded clones get a size class; other rows say once, few or many, or leave the size out.

size: .; D: TRBD2; V: TRBV18; J: TRBJ2-3; DNA: TGTGCCAGCTCACAAAGGAAGCGGGAGGGCCCCGATACGCAGTATTTT; CDR3: CASSQRKREGPDTQYF
size: .; D: TRBD1; V: TRBV28; J: TRBJ1-2; DNA: TGTGCCAGCAGTGGGGGACAGTACTATGGCTACACCTTC; CDR3: CASSGGQYYGYTF
size: .; D: TRBD1; V: TRBV15; J: TRBJ2-6; DNA: TGTGCCACCAGCGGGAAGGGACAGGGGGCAGGCTCTGGGGCCAACGTCCTGACTTTC; CDR3: CATSGKGQGAGSGANVLTF
size: .; D: .; V: TRBV4-1; J: TRBJ1-6; DNA: TGCGCCAGCAGATCCGGGCAGCTTAATTCACCCCTCCACTTT; CDR3: CASRSGQLNSPLHF
size: .; D: TRBD2; V: TRBV27; J: TRBJ2-7; DNA: TGTGCCAGCAGTTTCATATCGGGGGGGCTCAACGAGCAGTACTTC; CDR3: CASSFISGGLNEQYF
size: .; D: TRBD2; V: TRBV29-1; J: TRBJ2-3; DNA: TGCAGCGTTGAAAATAGCGGGAGAACAGATACGCAGTATTTT; CDR3: CSVENSGRTDTQYF
size: .; D: TRBD2; V: TRBV27; J: TRBJ2-1; DNA: TGTGCCAGCAGCCTCATAGCGGGAGAAGGCTACAATGAGCAGTTCTTC; CDR3: CASSLIAGEGYNEQFF
size: once; D: .; V: TRBV6-5; J: TRBJ1-1; DNA: TGTGCCAGCAGTTACTCTACAGGCTCGAGGAACACTGAAGCTTTCTTT; CDR3: CASSYSTGSRNTEAFF
size: .; D: TRBD1; V: TRBV6-6; J: TRBJ1-5; DNA: TGTGCCAGCAGTTACCGACAGGGTGGCAATCAGCCCCAGCATTTT; CDR3: CASSYRQGGNQPQHF
size: .; D: .; V: TRBV6-5; J: TRBJ2-1; DNA: TGTGCCAGCAGTTACGGCCCTGGGTCGGCGGGATCTTACAATGAGCAGTTCTTC; CDR3: CASSYGPGSAGSYNEQFF
size: .; D: .; V: TRBV29-1; J: TRBJ2-5; DNA: TGCAGCGCCAAGGGAGACCTGAGAGGGGAGACCCAGTACTTC; CDR3: CSAKGDLRGETQYF
size: .; D: TRBD2; V: TRBV6-4; J: TRBJ2-1; DNA: TGTGCCAGCAGTCCCGGGACTAGCGGGGAATACAATGAGCAGTTCTTC; CDR3: CASSPGTSGEYNEQFF
size: .; D: .; V: TRBV6-2/TRBV6-3; J: TRBJ1-2; DNA: TGTGCCAGCAGTACCTCCGGGACAACTTCGGGCTACACCTTC; CDR3: CASSTSGTTSGYTF
size: .; D: TRBD1; V: TRBV13; J: TRBJ1-1; DNA: TGTGCCAGCAGCTGGCGGCGAGACAGGGACGAAGCTTTCTTT; CDR3: CASSWRRDRDEAFF
size: .; D: .; V: TRBV27; J: TRBJ1-1; DNA: TGTGCCAGCAGCCAGGTTAGCATGAACACTGAAGCTTTCTTT; CDR3: CASSQVSMNTEAFF
size: .; D: .; V: TRBV3-1; J: TRBJ2-7; DNA: TGTGCCAGCAGTCACCTGGGCAGCCCCTCCGAGCAGTACTTC; CDR3: CASSHLGSPSEQYF
size: .; D: .; V: TRBV29-1; J: TRBJ2-1; DNA: TGCAGCGTTGAAGATGGGGGCGATGAGCAGTTCTTC; CDR3: CSVEDGGDEQFF
size: .; D: .; V: TRBV5-1; J: TRBJ2-4; DNA: TGCGCCAGCAGCCCGCGGACAGTAAACATTCAGTACTTC; CDR3: CASSPRTVNIQYF
size: .; D: .; V: TRBV29-1; J: TRBJ2-5; DNA: TGCAGCGTTGACGGGCTCCGTCAAGAGACCCAGTACTTC; CDR3: CSVDGLRQETQYF
size: .; D: TRBD2; V: TRBV28; J: TRBJ2-7; DNA: TGTGCCAGCAGTTCACCCAATAGCGGGGGATCCTACGAGCAGTACTTC; CDR3: CASSSPNSGGSYEQYF
size: .; D: TRBD1; V: TRBV4-1; J: TRBJ2-4; DNA: TGCGCCAGCAGCCATCTGGGACAGTCCAAAAACATTCAGTACTTC; CDR3: CASSHLGQSKNIQYF
size: .; D: .; V: TRBV29-1; J: TRBJ2-7; DNA: TGCAGCGTGGGGGATGGAGAGCAGTACTTC; CDR3: CSVGDGEQYF
size: .; D: TRBD1; V: TRBV6-4; J: TRBJ2-1; DNA: TGTGCCAGCAGCTTGACAGGGGGGACAGGGAACAATGAGCAGTTCTTC; CDR3: CASSLTGGTGNNEQFF
size: .; D: TRBD1; V: TRBV15; J: TRBJ1-1; DNA: TGTGCCATCTCCCAGAGGGGGCACACTGAAGCTTTCTTT; CDR3: CAISQRGHTEAFF
size: once; D: TRBD2; V: TRBV28; J: TRBJ2-7; DNA: TGTGCCAGCGCCCTAGCGGGAGGGCAGTACGAGCAGTACTTC; CDR3: CASALAGGQYEQYF
size: .; D: TRBD1; V: TRBV5-1; J: TRBJ1-5; DNA: TGCGCCAGCAGCCCGGGGCAGGGGGGCAAGCCCCAGCATTTT; CDR3: CASSPGQGGKPQHF
size: .; D: .; V: TRBV14; J: TRBJ2-2; DNA: TGTGCCAGCAGCCGCGGACAGAACACCGGGGAGCTGTTTTTT; CDR3: CASSRGQNTGELFF
size: .; D: TRBD2; V: TRBV19; J: TRBJ2-1; DNA: TGTGCCAGTAGTATGTATAGCGGGGGAGGGGATGAGCAGTTCTTC; CDR3: CASSMYSGGGDEQFF
size: .; D: .; V: TRBV3-1; J: TRBJ2-3; DNA: TGTGCCAGCAGCCAAGGGCTTCGTGCTAGCACAGATACGCAGTATTTT; CDR3: CASSQGLRASTDTQYF
size: .; D: TRBD1; V: TRBV4-1; J: TRBJ2-1; DNA: TGCGCCAGCAGCCAAGATCGTACAGGGGGGAATGAGCAGTTCTTC; CDR3: CASSQDRTGGNEQFF
size: .; D: .; V: TRBV15; J: TRBJ1-4; DNA: TGTGCCACCGGGCCAAGGTGGGAAAAACTGTTTTTT; CDR3: CATGPRWEKLFF
size: .; D: TRBD1; V: TRBV18; J: TRBJ1-5; DNA: TGTGCCAGCTCACAACGACCCAGGGGGAGCAATCAGCCCCAGCATTTT; CDR3: CASSQRPRGSNQPQHF
size: .; D: .; V: TRBV4-1; J: TRBJ2-1; DNA: TGCGCCAGCAGCCAAGAGATGAACGACAATGAGCAGTTCTTC; CDR3: CASSQEMNDNEQFF
size: .; D: .; V: TRBV7-2; J: TRBJ2-3; DNA: TGTGCCAGCAGCCTCCGAACGGGGACAACCCTCACAGATACGCAGTATTTT; CDR3: CASSLRTGTTLTDTQYF
size: .; D: .; V: TRBV13; J: TRBJ1-2; DNA: TGTGCCAGCAGCTTAGCGGGAGACGATGGCTACACCTTC; CDR3: CASSLAGDDGYTF
size: .; D: .; V: TRBV29-1; J: TRBJ2-2; DNA: TGCAGCGTTTGGAGGGGGGCCCCCGGGGAGCTGTTTTTT; CDR3: CSVWRGAPGELFF
size: .; D: .; V: TRBV13; J: TRBJ2-7; DNA: TGTGCCAGCAGCTTTGGTAGCGGAAACTACGAGCAGTACTTC; CDR3: CASSFGSGNYEQYF
size: .; D: TRBD2; V: TRBV5-4; J: TRBJ2-2; DNA: TGTGCCAGCAGCTCCGCCGGGACTATCACCGGGGAGCTGTTTTTT; CDR3: CASSSAGTITGELFF
size: .; D: .; V: TRBV2; J: TRBJ2-6; DNA: TGTGCCAGCAGCTTCAGCCTCGTCACTGGGGCCAACGTCCTGACTTTC; CDR3: CASSFSLVTGANVLTF
size: once; D: .; V: TRBV9; J: TRBJ2-5; DNA: TGTGCCAGCAGCCCACCCTATCGGGAGACCCAGTACTTC; CDR3: CASSPPYRETQYF
size: .; D: TRBD1; V: TRBV20-1; J: TRBJ2-5; DNA: TGCAGTGCTAGCGAAGACAGGGTGGATGGAGAGACCCAGTACTTC; CDR3: CSASEDRVDGETQYF
size: .; D: .; V: TRBV7-9; J: TRBJ2-7; DNA: TGTGCCAGCAGCCCCTCCGGTGAGTGGGAGCAGTACTTC; CDR3: CASSPSGEWEQYF
size: .; D: .; V: TRBV5-1; J: TRBJ1-2; DNA: TGCGCCAGCAGCTTGGTCAGCGATGGGGACTACACCTTC; CDR3: CASSLVSDGDYTF
size: .; D: TRBD1; V: TRBV15; J: TRBJ2-3; DNA: TGTGCCACCAGGACAGGGACCAACACAGATACGCAGTATTTT; CDR3: CATRTGTNTDTQYF
size: .; D: TRBD2; V: TRBV20-1; J: TRBJ2-1; DNA: TGCAGTGCTAGCGGCCCGGGACTAGCGGGAGATGGGGACCCGAATGAGCAGTTCTTC; CDR3: CSASGPGLAGDGDPNEQFF
size: .; D: TRBD1; V: TRBV20-1; J: TRBJ2-7; DNA: TGCAGTGCTAGGATAGGACAGGGCGGCGAGCAGTACTTC; CDR3: CSARIGQGGEQYF
size: .; D: .; V: TRBV29-1; J: TRBJ1-1; DNA: TGCAGCCTTCGCGGGGGGGCGGCTGAAGCTTTCTTT; CDR3: CSLRGGAAEAFF